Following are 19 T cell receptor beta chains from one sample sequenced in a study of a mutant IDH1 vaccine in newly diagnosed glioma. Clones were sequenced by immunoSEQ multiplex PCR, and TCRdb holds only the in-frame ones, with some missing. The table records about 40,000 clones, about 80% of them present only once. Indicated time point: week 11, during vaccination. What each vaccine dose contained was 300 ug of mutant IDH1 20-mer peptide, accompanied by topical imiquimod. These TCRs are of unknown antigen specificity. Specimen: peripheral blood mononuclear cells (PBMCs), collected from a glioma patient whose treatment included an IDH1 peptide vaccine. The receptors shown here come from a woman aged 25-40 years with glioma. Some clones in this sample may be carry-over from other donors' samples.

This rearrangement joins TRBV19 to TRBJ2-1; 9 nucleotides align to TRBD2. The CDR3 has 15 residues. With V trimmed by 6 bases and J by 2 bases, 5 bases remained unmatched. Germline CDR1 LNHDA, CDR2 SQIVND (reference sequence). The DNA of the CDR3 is TGTGCCAGTAGGCCGACTAGCGGCCCCTACAATGAGCAGTTCTTC. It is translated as CASRPTSGPYNEQFF.

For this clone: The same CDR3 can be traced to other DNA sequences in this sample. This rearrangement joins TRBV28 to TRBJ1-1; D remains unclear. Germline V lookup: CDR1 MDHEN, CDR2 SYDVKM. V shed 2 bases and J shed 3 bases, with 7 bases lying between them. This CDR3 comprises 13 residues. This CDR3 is CASSLGWDTEAFF. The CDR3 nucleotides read TGTGCCAGCAGTTTAGGGTGGGACACTGAAGCTTTCTTT.

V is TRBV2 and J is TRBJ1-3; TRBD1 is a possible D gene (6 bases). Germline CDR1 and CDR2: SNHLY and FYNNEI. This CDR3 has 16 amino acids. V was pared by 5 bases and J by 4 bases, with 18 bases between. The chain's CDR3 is CASSLIPGALGNTIYF. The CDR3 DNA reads TGTGCCAGCAGTCTGATCCCGGGGGCACTGGGAAACACCATATATTTT.

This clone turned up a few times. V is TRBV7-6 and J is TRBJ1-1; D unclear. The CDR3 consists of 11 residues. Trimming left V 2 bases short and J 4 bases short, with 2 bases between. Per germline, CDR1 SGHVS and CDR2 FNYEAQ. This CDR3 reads CASSLSTEAFF. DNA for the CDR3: TGTGCCAGCAGCTTATCCACTGAAGCTTTCTTT.

The CDR3 nucleotides read TGTGCCAGCAGGACTTTCGACCTCTCCTACAATGAGCAGTTCTTC. This gives the protein CASRTFDLSYNEQFF. V usage is TRBV2 and J usage is TRBJ2-1; D is uncertain. The CDR3 has 15 residues. Germline CDR1 reads SNHLY; CDR2 reads FYNNEI. V lost 6 bases to trimming and J lost 0 bases, with 12 bases between them.

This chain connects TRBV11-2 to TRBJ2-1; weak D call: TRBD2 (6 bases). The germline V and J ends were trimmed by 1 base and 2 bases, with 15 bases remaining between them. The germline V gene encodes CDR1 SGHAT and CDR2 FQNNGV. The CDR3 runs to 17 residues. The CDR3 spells CASSLGPVGGTYNEQFF. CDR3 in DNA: TGTGCCAGCAGCTTAGGGCCGGTGGGCGGGACCTACAATGAGCAGTTCTTC.

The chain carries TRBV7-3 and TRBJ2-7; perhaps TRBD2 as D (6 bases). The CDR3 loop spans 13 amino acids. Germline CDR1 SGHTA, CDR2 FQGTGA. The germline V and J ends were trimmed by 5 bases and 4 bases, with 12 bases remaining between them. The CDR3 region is CASSTGLGYEQYF. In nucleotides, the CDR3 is TGTGCCAGCAGCACGGGACTGGGATACGAGCAGTACTTC.

CDR3 in amino acids: CASSSRASSGNTIYF. CDR3 nucleotide sequence: TGTGCCAGCAGCTCAAGAGCATCCTCTGGAAACACCATATATTTT. The genes are TRBV6-1 and TRBJ1-3; the D is unclear. V was shortened by 6 bases and J by 0 bases, with 12 bases between the two germline ends. This CDR3 contains 15 residues. Germline V gives CDR1 MNHNS, CDR2 SASEGT.

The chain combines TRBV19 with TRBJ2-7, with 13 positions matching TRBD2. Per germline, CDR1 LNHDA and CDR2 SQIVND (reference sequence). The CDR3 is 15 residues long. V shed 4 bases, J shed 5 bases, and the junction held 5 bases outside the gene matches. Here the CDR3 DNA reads TGTGCCAGTAGTAGGACTAGCGGGAGTATGGACGAGCAGTACTTC. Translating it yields CASSRTSGSMDEQYF.

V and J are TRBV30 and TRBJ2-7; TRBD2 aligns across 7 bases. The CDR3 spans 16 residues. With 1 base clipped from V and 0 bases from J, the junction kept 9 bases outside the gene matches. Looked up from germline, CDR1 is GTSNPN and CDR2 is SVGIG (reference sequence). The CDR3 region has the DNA TGTGCCTGGAGTGAAAAGACTAGCTTCTACTCCTACGAGCAGTACTTC. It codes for CAWSEKTSFYSYEQYF.

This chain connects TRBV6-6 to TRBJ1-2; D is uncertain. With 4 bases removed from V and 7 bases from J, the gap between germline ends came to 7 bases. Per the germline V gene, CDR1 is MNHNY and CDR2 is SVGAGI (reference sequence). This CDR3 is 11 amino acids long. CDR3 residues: CASSLGGGYTF. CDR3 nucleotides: TGTGCCAGCAGTTTGGGCGGTGGCTACACCTTC.

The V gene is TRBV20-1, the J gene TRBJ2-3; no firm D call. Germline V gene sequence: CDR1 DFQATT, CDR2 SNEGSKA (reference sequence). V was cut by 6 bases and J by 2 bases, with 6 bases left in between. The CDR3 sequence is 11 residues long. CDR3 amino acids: CSASYTDTQYF. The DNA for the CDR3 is TGCAGTGCGTCTTACACAGATACGCAGTATTTT.

CDR3 bases: TGCGCCAGCAGCCCTAACCTGGGGGAGGGAGAGACCCAGTACTTC. The encoded protein is CASSPNLGEGETQYF. The J gene is TRBJ2-5, the V gene TRBV5-1, with 7 positions matching TRBD2. Per the germline V gene, CDR1 is SGHRS and CDR2 is YFSETQ. CDR3 length: 15 amino acids. Trimming removed 4 bases from V and 4 bases from J; junction bases left unmatched: 10.

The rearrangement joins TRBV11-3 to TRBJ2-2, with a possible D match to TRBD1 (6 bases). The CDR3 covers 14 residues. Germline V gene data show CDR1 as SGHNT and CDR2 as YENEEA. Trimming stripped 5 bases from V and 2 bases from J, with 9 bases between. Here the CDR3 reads CASSPGQNTGELFF. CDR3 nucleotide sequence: TGTGCCAGCAGCCCGGGACAAAACACCGGGGAGCTGTTTTTT.

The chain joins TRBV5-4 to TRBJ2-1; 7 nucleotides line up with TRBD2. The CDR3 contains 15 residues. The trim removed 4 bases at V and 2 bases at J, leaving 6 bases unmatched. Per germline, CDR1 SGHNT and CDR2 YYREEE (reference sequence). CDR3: CASSKERGPYNEQFF. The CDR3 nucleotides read TGTGCCAGCAGCAAGGAGCGGGGACCCTACAATGAGCAGTTCTTC.

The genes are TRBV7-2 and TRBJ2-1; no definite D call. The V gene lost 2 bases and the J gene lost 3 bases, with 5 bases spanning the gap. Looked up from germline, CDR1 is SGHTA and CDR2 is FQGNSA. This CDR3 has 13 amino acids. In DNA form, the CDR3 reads TGTGCCAGCAGCTTAACTAACTACAATGAGCAGTTCTTC. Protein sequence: CASSLTNYNEQFF.

The CDR3 region is CASSSGVGETQYF. The CDR3 DNA reads as TGTGCCAGCAGCTCGGGAGTGGGGGAGACCCAGTACTTC. The V call is TRBV7-6, the J call TRBJ2-5; D might be TRBD2 (6 bases). Between the trimmed V and J ends, which lost 4 bases and 5 bases, there was a span of 11 bases. Germline V gives CDR1 SGHVS, CDR2 FNYEAQ. The CDR3 totals 13 residues.

CDR3 sequence (DNA): TGTGCCAGCAGCTTGGTGGGACAGGGCGGTGGGGCCAACGTCCTGACTTTC. Its protein is CASSLVGQGGGANVLTF. The genes are TRBV5-6 and TRBJ2-6; TRBD1 aligns across 9 bases. V lost 0 bases, J lost 3 bases, and 4 bases stayed unmatched. The length of the CDR3 is 17 residues. Germline V CDR1 and CDR2: SGHDT, YYEEEE.

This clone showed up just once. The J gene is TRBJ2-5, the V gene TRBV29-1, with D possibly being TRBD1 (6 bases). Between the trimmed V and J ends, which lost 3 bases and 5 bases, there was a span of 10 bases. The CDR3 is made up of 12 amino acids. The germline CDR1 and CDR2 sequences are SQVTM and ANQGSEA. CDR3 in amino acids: CSVDAQGETQYF. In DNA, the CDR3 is TGCAGCGTTGATGCTCAGGGGGAGACCCAGTACTTC.